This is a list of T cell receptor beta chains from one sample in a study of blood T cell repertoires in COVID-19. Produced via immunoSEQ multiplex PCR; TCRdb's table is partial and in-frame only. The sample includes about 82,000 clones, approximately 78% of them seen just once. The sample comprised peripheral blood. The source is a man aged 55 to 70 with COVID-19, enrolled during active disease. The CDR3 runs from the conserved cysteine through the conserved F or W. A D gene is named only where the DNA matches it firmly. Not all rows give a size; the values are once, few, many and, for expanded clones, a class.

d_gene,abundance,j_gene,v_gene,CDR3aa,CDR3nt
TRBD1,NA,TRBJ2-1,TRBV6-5,CASSYAWTGPDEQFF,TGTGCCAGCAGTTACGCCTGGACAGGTCCGGATGAGCAGTTCTTC
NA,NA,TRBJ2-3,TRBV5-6,CASSLGGTPTDTQYF,TGTGCCAGCAGCTTGGGAGGGACTCCCACAGATACGCAGTATTTT
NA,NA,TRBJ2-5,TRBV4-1,CASSLGDALTEETQYF,TGCGCCAGCAGCCTAGGAGATGCCCTTACGGAAGAGACCCAGTACTTC
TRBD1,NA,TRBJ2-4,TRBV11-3,CASSPGGSLAKNIQYF,TGTGCCAGCAGCCCAGGGGGCAGTCTAGCCAAAAACATTCAGTACTTC
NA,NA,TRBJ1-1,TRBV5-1,CASSSMTGNTEAFF,TGCGCCAGCAGCTCCATGACGGGGAACACTGAAGCTTTCTTT
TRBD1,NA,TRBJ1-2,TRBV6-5,CASSPGQLNYGYTF,TGTGCCAGCAGTCCGGGACAGCTAAACTATGGCTACACCTTC
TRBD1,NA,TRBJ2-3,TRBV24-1,CATSDARDRADTQYF,TGTGCCACCAGTGACGCGCGGGACAGGGCAGATACGCAGTATTTT
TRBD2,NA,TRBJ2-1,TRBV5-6,CASSFSLAGGSPDEQFF,TGTGCCAGCAGCTTTTCACTAGCGGGGGGGTCACCGGATGAGCAGTTCTTC
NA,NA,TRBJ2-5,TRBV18,CASSGSSETQYF,TGTGCCAGCTCAGGCTCTTCGGAGACCCAGTACTTC
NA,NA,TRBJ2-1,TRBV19,CASSSSVGGNEQFF,TGTGCCAGTAGCTCTAGCGTCGGAGGCAATGAGCAGTTCTTC
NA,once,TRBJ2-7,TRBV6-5,CASSPIPGYEQYF,TGTGCCAGCAGTCCCATACCCGGCTACGAGCAGTACTTC
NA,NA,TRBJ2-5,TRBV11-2,CASSATGRQETQYF,TGTGCCAGCAGCGCGACAGGGAGGCAAGAGACCCAGTACTTC
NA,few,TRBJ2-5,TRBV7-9,CASSLGTVGETQYF,TGTGCCAGCAGCTTAGGGACAGTGGGAGAGACCCAGTACTTC
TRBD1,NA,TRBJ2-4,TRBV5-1,CASSLWPGQGGNIQYF,TGCGCCAGCAGCTTGTGGCCGGGACAGGGTGGGAACATTCAGTACTTC
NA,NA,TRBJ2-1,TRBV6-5,CASKSGGPYNEQFF,TGTGCCAGCAAGAGCGGAGGCCCCTACAATGAGCAGTTCTTC
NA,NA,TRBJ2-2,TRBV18,CASSPQGQGNTGELFF,TGTGCCAGCTCACCGCAGGGGCAGGGGAACACCGGGGAGCTGTTTTTT
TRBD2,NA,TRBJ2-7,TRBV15,CATSRGEGFSYEQYF,TGTGCCACCAGCAGAGGGGAGGGGTTCTCCTACGAGCAGTACTTC
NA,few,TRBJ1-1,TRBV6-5,CASRRVKVNTEAFF,TGTGCCAGCAGGCGGGTTAAAGTGAACACTGAAGCTTTCTTT
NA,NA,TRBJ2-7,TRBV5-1,CASSGGTFYEQYF,TGCGCCAGCAGCGGGGGGACGTTCTACGAGCAGTACTTC
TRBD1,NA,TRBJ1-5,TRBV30,CAWSVSKGLRQGGQPQHF,TGTGCCTGGAGTGTATCCAAAGGCCTCCGACAGGGGGGGCAGCCCCAGCATTTT
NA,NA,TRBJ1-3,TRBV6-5,CASHQEFSGNTIYF,TGTGCCAGCCATCAAGAGTTTTCTGGAAACACCATATATTTT
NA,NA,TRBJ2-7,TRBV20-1,CSAKGTDEQYF,TGCAGTGCTAAAGGTACAGACGAGCAGTACTTC
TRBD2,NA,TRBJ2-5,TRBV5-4,CASSLALRGGQETQYF,TGTGCCAGCAGCTTGGCCTTGCGGGGGGGCCAAGAGACCCAGTACTTC
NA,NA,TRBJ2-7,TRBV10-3,CAISAVKGAYEQYF,TGTGCCATCAGCGCAGTTAAAGGGGCCTACGAGCAGTACTTC
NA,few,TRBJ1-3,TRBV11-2,CASSSSRSGNTIYF,TGTGCCAGCAGCTCAAGCCGCTCTGGAAACACCATATATTTT
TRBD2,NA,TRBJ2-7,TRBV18,CASSPPGSSGPHEQYF,TGTGCCAGCTCACCCCCCGGTAGTAGCGGGCCCCACGAGCAGTACTTC
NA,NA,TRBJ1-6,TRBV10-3,CAISTTGINSPLHF,TGTGCCATCAGTACCACAGGGATTAATTCACCCCTCCACTTT
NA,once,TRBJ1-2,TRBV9,CASSVGPARDGYTF,TGTGCCAGCAGCGTAGGACCGGCCCGGGATGGCTACACCTTC
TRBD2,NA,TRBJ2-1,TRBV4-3,CASSSQTSIHEQFF,TGCGCCAGCAGCTCTCAGACTAGCATCCATGAGCAGTTCTTC
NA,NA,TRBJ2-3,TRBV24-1,CATQEGKRDTQYF,TGTGCCACACAGGAGGGGAAGAGAGATACGCAGTATTTT
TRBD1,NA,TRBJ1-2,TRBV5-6,CASRDRVFMSYGYTF,TGTGCCAGCAGGGACAGGGTTTTTATGAGCTATGGCTACACCTTC
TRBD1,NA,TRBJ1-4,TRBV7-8,CASSLVNRGNEKLFF,TGTGCCAGCAGCTTAGTTAACAGGGGGAATGAAAAACTGTTTTTT
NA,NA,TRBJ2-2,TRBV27,CASSLMGRGTGELFF,TGTGCCAGCAGTTTAATGGGCCGGGGGACCGGGGAGCTGTTTTTT
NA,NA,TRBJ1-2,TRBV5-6,CASSQDSGYGYTF,TGTGCCAGCAGCCAGGACAGCGGCTATGGCTACACCTTC
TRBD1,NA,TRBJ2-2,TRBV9,CASSVETGPNTGELFF,TGTGCCAGCAGCGTAGAGACAGGGCCGAACACCGGGGAGCTGTTTTTT
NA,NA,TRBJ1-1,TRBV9,CASSLPGSMNTEAFF,TGTGCCAGCAGCTTACCCGGGTCCATGAACACTGAAGCTTTCTTT
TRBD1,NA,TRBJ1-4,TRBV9,CASSRTGSNEKLFF,TGTGCCAGCAGTCGGACAGGTTCTAATGAAAAACTGTTTTTT
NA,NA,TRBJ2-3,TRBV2,CASSERGSTDTQYF,TGTGCCAGCAGTGAACGGGGGAGCACAGATACGCAGTATTTT
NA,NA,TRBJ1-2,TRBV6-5,CASSPRGADGYTF,TGTGCCAGCAGCCCCCGGGGGGCGGATGGCTACACCTTC